The sequence of this TCR delta chain was determined in a study of Vδ1+ human thymocytes. Sequences come from RNA converted to cDNA by reverse transcription. Pooled V-gene forward primers with one constant-region reverse primer generated the CDR3 amplicons by multiplex PCR. With CATT, TCRdb re-called clones from the multiplex PCR reads. The sample lists 20,000 to 25,000 delta-chain clones, about 8% occurring once. This CDR3 contains 23 residues. After removal of 1 base from V and 0 bases from J, the junction contained 24 bases not matched to a gene. In germline, CDR1 is TSWWSYY, CDR2 QGS. Study results and limitations: Thymic TRG and TRD repertoires appeared highly polyclonal.

The sorted cells were CD3+ Vdelta1+ Vdelta2- thymocytes from alphabeta-depleted thymus. In regard to this clone: Its cognate antigen is unknown.

This TCR was sampled from a child less than two years old who had congenital heart surgery. Source material: Vdelta1+ gamma-delta thymocytes from the thymus. Subset in this sample: FACS-sorted CD3+ TCRalphabeta- TCRVdelta1+ TCRVdelta2- thymocytes. This chain links TRDV1 with TRDJ1; 9 bases match TRDD2. This chain's CDR3 is CALGEPAPFLLKQSWWYTDKLIF. The DNA of the CDR3 is TGTGCTCTTGGGGAACCGGCCCCCTTCCTACTTAAACAATCCTGGTGGTACACCGATAAACTCATCTTT.